This entry concerns a single T cell receptor (beta chain). The sample is drawn from a study of control samples from healthy donors and cancer patients. V was shortened by 0 bases and J by 4 bases, with 11 bases between the two germline ends. The germline V gene encodes CDR1 SGHRS and CDR2 YFSETQ. The CDR3 is made up of 16 amino acids. Clones were sequenced by immunoSEQ multiplex PCR, and TCRdb holds only the in-frame ones, with some missing. The sample includes 100,000 to 120,000 clones, over 75% of them seen just once. The sequencing sample was made of PBMCs. The V and J genes are TRBV5-1 and TRBJ2-6; TRBD2 is a possible D gene (5 bases). This TCR was sampled from a woman aged 55-75 years with lung cancer. DNA for the CDR3: TGCGCCAGCAGCTTGGCCCCGGGATCAGGGGCCAACGTCCTGACTTTC. As protein: CASSLAPGSGANVLTF.